This T cell receptor (beta chain) came from a study of chemoradiotherapy in HPV16-positive cancers. Broader study findings: The functional HPV-specific definition rests on just two HPV16-positive patients. For HPV16-positive patients, expanding HPV-responsive T cells associated with longer recurrence-free survival.

Comments on this clone: The antigen remains undetermined.

Method: immunoSEQ multiplex PCR; TCRdb's copy keeps in-frame clones and lacks some. There are roughly 7,000 clones in the sample; 85% to 90% occur only once, and around 3.8% lies in the top ten. V lost 1 base and J lost 10, with 15 bases in between. Germline values: CDR1 SGHVS, CDR2 FNYEAQ. This CDR3 spans 14 amino acids. This chain joins TRBV7-6 and TRBJ2-3; the D gene could be TRBD1 or TRBD2 (6 bases each). The TCR comes from a human donor with HPV-associated anogenital cancer. Collection took place from a patient who underwent chemoradiotherapy. The CDR3: CASSLVPEGGSQYF. The CDR3 DNA follows: TGTGCCAGCAGCTTAGTCCCGGAGGGGGGATCGCAGTATTTT.